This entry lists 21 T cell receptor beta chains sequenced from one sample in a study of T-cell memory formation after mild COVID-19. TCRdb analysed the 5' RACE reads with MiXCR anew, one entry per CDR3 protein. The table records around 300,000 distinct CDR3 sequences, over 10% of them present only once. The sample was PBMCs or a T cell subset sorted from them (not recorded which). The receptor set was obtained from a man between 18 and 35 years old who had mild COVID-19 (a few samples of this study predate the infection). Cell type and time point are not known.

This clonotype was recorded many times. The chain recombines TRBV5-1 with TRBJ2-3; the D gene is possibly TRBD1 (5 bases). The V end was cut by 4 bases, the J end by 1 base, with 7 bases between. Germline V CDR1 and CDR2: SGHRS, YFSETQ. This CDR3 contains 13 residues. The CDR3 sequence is CASSTGGTDTQYF. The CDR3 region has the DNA TGCGCCAGCAGCACAGGAGGCACAGATACGCAGTATTTT.

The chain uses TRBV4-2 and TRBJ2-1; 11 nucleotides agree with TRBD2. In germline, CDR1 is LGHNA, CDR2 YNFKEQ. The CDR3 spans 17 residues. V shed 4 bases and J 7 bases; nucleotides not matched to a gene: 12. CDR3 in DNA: TGTGCCAGCAGCCCCCTGGGACTAGCGGTTGAACCGAATGAGCAGTTCTTC. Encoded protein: CASSPLGLAVEPNEQFF.

The CDR3 sequence: CASSQSIGGGNTQYF. The CDR3 DNA is TGTGCCAGCAGCCAATCGATTGGCGGGGGGAATACGCAGTATTTT. This chain connects TRBV14 to TRBJ2-3, with 8 bases identical to TRBD2. CDR3 length equals 15 residues. The J segment lost 7 bases and the V segment lost 2 bases, leaving 8 bases of the junction unmatched. In germline, CDR1 is SGHDN, CDR2 FVKESK.

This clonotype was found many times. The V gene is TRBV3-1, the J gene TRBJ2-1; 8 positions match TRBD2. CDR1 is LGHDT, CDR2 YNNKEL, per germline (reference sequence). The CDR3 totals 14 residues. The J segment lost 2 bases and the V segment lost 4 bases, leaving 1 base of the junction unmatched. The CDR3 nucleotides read TGTGCCAGCAGCCGCGGGGGGCCCTACAATGAGCAGTTCTTC. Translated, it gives CASSRGGPYNEQFF.

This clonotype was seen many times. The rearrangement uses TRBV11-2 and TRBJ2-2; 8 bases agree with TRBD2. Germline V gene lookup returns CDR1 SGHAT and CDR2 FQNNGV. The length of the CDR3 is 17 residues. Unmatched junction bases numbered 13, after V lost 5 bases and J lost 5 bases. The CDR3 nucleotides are TGTGCCAGCAGCCCGCCGGTCGGCGGGGGGAGGACCGGGGAGCTGTTTTTT. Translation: CASSPPVGGGRTGELFF.

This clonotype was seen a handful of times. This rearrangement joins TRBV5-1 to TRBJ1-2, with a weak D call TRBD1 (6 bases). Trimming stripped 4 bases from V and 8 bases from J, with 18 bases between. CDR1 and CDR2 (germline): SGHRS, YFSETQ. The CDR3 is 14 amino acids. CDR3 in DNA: TGCGCCAGCAGCGAACGATTAAGGACAGACGGCTACACCTTC. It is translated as CASSERLRTDGYTF.

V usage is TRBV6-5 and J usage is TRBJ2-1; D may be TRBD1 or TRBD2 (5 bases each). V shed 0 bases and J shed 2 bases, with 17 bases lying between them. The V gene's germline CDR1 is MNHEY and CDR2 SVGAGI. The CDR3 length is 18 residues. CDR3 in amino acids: CASSYSAGRAGPYNEQFF. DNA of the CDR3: TGTGCCAGCAGTTACTCGGCGGGCCGGGCAGGGCCCTACAATGAGCAGTTCTTC.

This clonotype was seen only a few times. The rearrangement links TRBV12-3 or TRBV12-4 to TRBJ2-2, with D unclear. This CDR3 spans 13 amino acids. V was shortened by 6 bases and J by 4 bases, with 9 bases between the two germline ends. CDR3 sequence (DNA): TGTGCCAGCAGCCTGGACCTCACCGGGGAGCTGTTTTTT. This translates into CASSLDLTGELFF.

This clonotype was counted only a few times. CDR3 in amino acids: CASSLGTQTYTEAFF. CDR3 in DNA: TGCGCCAGCAGCTTGGGGACTCAAACCTACACTGAAGCTTTCTTT. The chain carries TRBV5-1 and TRBJ1-1, with D unclear. Germline lookup yields CDR1 SGHRS and CDR2 YFSETQ. V lost 0 bases, J lost 3 bases, and 12 bases lay in between. The CDR3 has 15 residues.

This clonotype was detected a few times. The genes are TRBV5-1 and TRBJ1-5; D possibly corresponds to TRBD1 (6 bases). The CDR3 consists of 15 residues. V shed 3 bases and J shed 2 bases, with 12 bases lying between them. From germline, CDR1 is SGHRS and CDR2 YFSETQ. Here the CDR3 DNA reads TGCGCCAGCAGCTCGGGGGGACAACGCAATCAGCCCCAGCATTTT. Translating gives CASSSGGQRNQPQHF.

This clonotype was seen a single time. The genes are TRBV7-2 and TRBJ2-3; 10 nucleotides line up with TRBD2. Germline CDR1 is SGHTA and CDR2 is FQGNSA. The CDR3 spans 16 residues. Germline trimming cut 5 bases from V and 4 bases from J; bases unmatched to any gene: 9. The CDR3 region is CASSPPSGSPADTQYF. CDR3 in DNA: TGTGCCAGCAGCCCTCCTAGCGGGAGTCCCGCAGATACGCAGTATTTT.

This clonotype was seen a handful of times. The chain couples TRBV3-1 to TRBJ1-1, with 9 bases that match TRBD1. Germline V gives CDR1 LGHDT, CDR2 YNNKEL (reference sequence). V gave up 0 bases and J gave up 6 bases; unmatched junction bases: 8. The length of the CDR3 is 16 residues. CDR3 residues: CASSQDSGQGASEAFF. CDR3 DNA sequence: TGTGCCAGCAGCCAAGATTCGGGACAGGGCGCGTCTGAAGCTTTCTTT.

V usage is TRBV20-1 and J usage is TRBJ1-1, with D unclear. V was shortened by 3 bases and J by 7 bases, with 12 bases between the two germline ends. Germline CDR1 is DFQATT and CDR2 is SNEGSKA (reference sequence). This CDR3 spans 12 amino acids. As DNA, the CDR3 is TGCAGTGCTAGTGAGGCAGAAATTGAAGCTTTCTTT. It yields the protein CSASEAEIEAFF.

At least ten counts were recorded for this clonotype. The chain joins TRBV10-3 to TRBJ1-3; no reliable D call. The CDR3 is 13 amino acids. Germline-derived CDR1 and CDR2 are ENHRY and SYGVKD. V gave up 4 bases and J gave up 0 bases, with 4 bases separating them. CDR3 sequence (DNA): TGTGCCATCAGTGGCAGCTCTGGAAACACCATATATTTT. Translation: CAISGSSGNTIYF.

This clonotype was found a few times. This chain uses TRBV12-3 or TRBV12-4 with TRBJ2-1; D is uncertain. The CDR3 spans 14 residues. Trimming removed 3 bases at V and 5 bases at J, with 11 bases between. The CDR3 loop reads CASSLGRAHNEQFF. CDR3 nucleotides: TGTGCCAGCAGTTTGGGCCGGGCACACAATGAGCAGTTCTTC.

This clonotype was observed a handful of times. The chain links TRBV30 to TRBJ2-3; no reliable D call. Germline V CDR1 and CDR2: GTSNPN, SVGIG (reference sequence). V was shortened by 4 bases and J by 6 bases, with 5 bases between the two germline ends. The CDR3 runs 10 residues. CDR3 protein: CAWKRDTQYF. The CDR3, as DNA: TGTGCCTGGAAACGGGATACGCAGTATTTT.

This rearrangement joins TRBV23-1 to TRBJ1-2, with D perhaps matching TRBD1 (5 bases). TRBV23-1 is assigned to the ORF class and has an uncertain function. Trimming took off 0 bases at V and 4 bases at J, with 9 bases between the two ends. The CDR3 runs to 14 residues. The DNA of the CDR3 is TGCGCCAGCAGTCAATCTAGGACAATCTATGGCTACACCTTC. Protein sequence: CASSQSRTIYGYTF.

The DNA for the CDR3 is TGTGCCAGCAGTCCTGTTTTCGGGACAGACACAGATACGCAGTATTTT. As protein: CASSPVFGTDTDTQYF. The chain links TRBV12-3 or TRBV12-4 to TRBJ2-3, with 7 bases identical to TRBD1. CDR3 length equals 16 residues. Unmatched junction bases numbered 10, after V lost 5 bases and J lost 2 bases.

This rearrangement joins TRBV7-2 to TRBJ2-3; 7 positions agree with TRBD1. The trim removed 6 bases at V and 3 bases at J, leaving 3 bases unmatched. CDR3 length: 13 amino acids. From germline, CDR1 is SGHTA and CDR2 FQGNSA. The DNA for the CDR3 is TGTGCCAGCAGGGACAGGCAAACAGATACGCAGTATTTT. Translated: CASRDRQTDTQYF. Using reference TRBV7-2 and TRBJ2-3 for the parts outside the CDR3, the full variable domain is GAGVSQSPSNKVTEKGKDVELRCDPISGHTALYWYRQSLGQGLEFLIYFQGNSAPDKSGLPSDRFSAERTGGSVSTLTIQRTQQEDSAVYLCASRDRQTDTQYFGPGTRLTVL.

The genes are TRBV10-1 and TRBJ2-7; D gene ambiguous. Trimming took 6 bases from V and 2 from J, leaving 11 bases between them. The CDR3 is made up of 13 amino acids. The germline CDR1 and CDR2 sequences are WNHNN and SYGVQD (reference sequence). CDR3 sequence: CASSPGPPYEQYF. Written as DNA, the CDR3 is TGCGCCAGCAGCCCGGGCCCACCCTACGAGCAGTACTTC.

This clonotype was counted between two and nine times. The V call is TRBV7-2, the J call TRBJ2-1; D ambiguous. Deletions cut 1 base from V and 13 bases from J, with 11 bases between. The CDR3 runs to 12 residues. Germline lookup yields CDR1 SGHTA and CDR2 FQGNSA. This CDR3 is CASSLERHKQFF. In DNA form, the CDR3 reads TGTGCCAGCAGCTTAGAACGGCACAAACAGTTCTTC.